The clone carrying this T cell receptor (beta chain) has at least ten counts. The sample belongs to a study of molecular identifiers for immune sequencing clone quantification. For bulk TCR libraries, previously described methods and listed TCR primers were used. TCRdb reanalysed the PCR reads using MiXCR and keeps one entry per CDR3 protein. In the table there are approximately 100,000 distinct CDR3 sequences, roughly 38% of which are singletons. The germline gives CDR1 MNHEY, CDR2 SVGAGI. V lost 3 bases to trimming and J lost 6 bases; unmatched junction nucleotides: 2. The CDR3 length is 14 residues.

This receptor was obtained from a human donor in good health. Some libraries in this study had Jurkat cell RNA spiked in. This sequence joins TRBV6-5 and TRBJ2-2; 9 bases map to TRBD2. Sequences were obtained from naive CD8+ T cells from blood, with Jurkat cell RNA spiked in. Documented subset: FACS-sorted CD8+CD4-CCR7+CD45RA+ naive T cells. This CDR3 reads CASSYSGSPGELFF. The CDR3 DNA is TGTGCCAGCAGTTATAGCGGGAGCCCCGGGGAGCTGTTTTTT.